The 32 T cell receptor beta chains presented below share a single source sample, sequenced in a study of tumor and adjacent non-tumor tissue in lung cancer. No cell sorting was done before RNA was extracted from the tissue. More than 3 cm separated this lung sample from the edge of the tumor. Three rounds of nested PCR, following a modified ARM-PCR protocol, produced the TCRbeta library. Via MiXCR, TCRdb re-called the multiplex PCR reads, giving one row per CDR3 protein. The sample carries 100,000 or so distinct CDR3 sequences, roughly 78% recorded once. Sequencing was performed on distant non-tumor lung tissue. All receptors derive from a man aged 60 to 69 with small cell lung cancer.

The chain recombines TRBV6-6 with TRBJ2-1, with D perhaps TRBD1 (5 bases). V lost 7 bases and J 6 bases, leaving 13 bases between the germline ends. The V gene's germline CDR1 is MNHNY and CDR2 SVGAGI (reference sequence). This CDR3 spans 13 amino acids. The CDR3: CASTPGRFNEQFF. For the CDR3, the DNA is TGTGCCAGCACTCCAGGGCGATTCAATGAGCAGTTCTTC.

For this clonotype: This could be a read error, since a much larger clone is one nucleotide away. This rearrangement joins TRBV5-1 to TRBJ2-3; D unclear. V was cut by 6 bases and J by 2 bases, with 13 bases left in between. The CDR3 contains 14 residues. In germline, CDR1 is SGHRS, CDR2 YFSETQ. CDR3 DNA sequence: TGCGCCAGCATCAATGACGGCTACACAGATACGCAGTATTTT. Its protein product is CASINDGYTDTQYF.

By proportion, this clonotype is medium-sized. V and J are TRBV11-2 and TRBJ1-1, with a tentative D call TRBD1 (6 bases). Germline CDR1 and CDR2: SGHAT and FQNNGV. The CDR3 is 15 amino acids. V shed 0 bases and J shed 1 base, with 9 bases lying between them. CDR3 nucleotide sequence: TGTGCCAGCAGCTTAGAACCGGGGGCGAACACTGAAGCTTTCTTT. This translates into CASSLEPGANTEAFF.

This clonotype was seen only a few times. One end of the junction fails to match germline, which may point to a read error. This sequence joins TRBV6-1 and TRBJ2-7; 8 bases match TRBD2. The CDR3 length is 18 residues. Germline V gene sequence: CDR1 MNHNS, CDR2 SASEGT. The CDR3 spells CVSSHGLRAGLVSYEQYF. CDR3 DNA sequence: TGTGTCAGCAGTCACGGGCTCAGGGCGGGACTAGTATCCTACGAGCAGTACTTC.

Comment on this clonotype: Compared with germline, one end of the junction differs, possibly owing to a read error. This chain uses TRBV6-5 with TRBJ2-1; 7 nucleotides agree with TRBD2. The CDR3 extends over 17 amino acids. The germline V gene has CDR1 MNHEY and CDR2 SVGAGI. The CDR3: CASSYSIWGVAGNELFF. DNA for the CDR3: TGTGCCAGCAGTTACTCAATCTGGGGAGTAGCGGGCAATGAGCTGTTCTTC.

In regard to this clonotype: Given a much more abundant clone one base away, this may be a read error. The chain uses TRBV21-1 and TRBJ2-3. TRBV21-1 has pseudogene status. This CDR3 is 17 amino acids long. CDR3 DNA sequence: TGTGCCAGCAGCAAAGTAATAGCCACCTCTAGCACAGATACGCAGTATTTT. Translation: CASSKVIATSSTDTQYF.

Details on this clonotype: The junction shows a germline mismatch at one end, possibly a read error. V gene TRBV12-3 or TRBV12-4 combines with J gene TRBJ2-7, with 8 bases that match TRBD2. CDR3 size: 15 residues. In DNA, the CDR3 is TGTGCCAACAGTTTAAAAGCGGGAGATCCCTACGAGCAGTACTTT. This translates into CANSLKAGDPYEQYF.

This clonotype is medium-sized (0.01 to 0.1%). V is TRBV11-3 and J is TRBJ2-1; D is ambiguous. The CDR3 loop spans 13 amino acids. Germline V CDR1 and CDR2: SGHNT, YENEEA. Trimming removed 5 bases from V and 5 bases from J, with 10 bases in between. The CDR3 loop reads CASSAYTNNEQFF. In DNA, the CDR3 is TGTGCCAGCAGCGCGTACACTAACAATGAGCAGTTCTTC.

A word on this clonotype: At one end, the junction sequence differs from germline, possibly due to a read error. The rearrangement links TRBV6-2 or TRBV6-3 to TRBJ1-1, with a weak D call TRBD1 (6 bases). The CDR3 has 13 residues. Germline V gene data show CDR1 as MNHEY and CDR2 as SVGEGT. The CDR3 protein is CVSMGTTPPQAFF. In nucleotides, the CDR3 is TGTGTCAGCATGGGGACAACCCCCCCTCAAGCTTTCTTT.

Notes on this clonotype: The CDR3 ends on some other residue instead of the conserved phenylalanine or tryptophan, so this is likely a read error. The chain combines TRBV5-4 with TRBJ2-5, with 11 bases matching TRBD2. The length of the CDR3 is 15 residues. Germline V gene lookup returns CDR1 SGHNT and CDR2 YYREEE (reference sequence). CDR3 in amino acids: CASRRTSGPQETQYL. As DNA, the CDR3 is TGTGCGAGCAGACGGACTAGCGGGCCGCAGGAGACCCAGTACTTA.

In the case of this clonotype: One end of the junction fails to match germline, which may point to a read error. CDR3 sequence (DNA): TGTGCCAGCAGCTACTACGTGGGAAGTGAGCAGTTCTTC. It codes for CASSYYVGSEQFF. The gene calls are TRBV6-5 and TRBJ2-1; no reliable D call. The CDR3 length is 13 residues. The V gene's germline CDR1 is MNHEY and CDR2 SVGAGI.

The J gene is TRBJ1-6, the V gene TRBV4-1; no firm D call. CDR1 is MGHRA, CDR2 YSYEKL, per germline. Trimming removed 0 bases from V and 10 bases from J, with 13 bases in between. This CDR3 is built from 15 residues. The DNA of the CDR3 is TGCGCCAGCAGCCAAGATGGCGGGGTACTGTCACCCCTCCACTTT. Its translation is CASSQDGGVLSPLHF.

On this clonotype itself: Just one base apart from a much larger clone, this may be a read error. The CDR3 sequence is CASSEESGNAEAFF. The CDR3 nucleotides read TGTGCCAGCAGTGAAGAATCCGGGAACGCTGAAGCTTTCTTT. V and J are TRBV2 and TRBJ1-1, with D uncertain. CDR3 length: 14 amino acids. Germline CDR1 and CDR2: SNHLY and FYNNEI.

Remarks on this clonotype: One end of the junction varies from germline; a read error may be responsible. The chain has TRBV7-3 and TRBJ2-2, with D possibly being TRBD1 (6 bases). The germline V gene has CDR1 SGHTA and CDR2 FQGTGA. The CDR3 is 15 amino acids. In nucleotides, the CDR3 is TGTACCAGCGGCGCCTCGGACAGCCCTACCGGGGAGCTGTTTTTT. It codes for CTSGASDSPTGELFF.

In regard to this clonotype: Germline and junction disagree at one end, which may indicate a read error. The chain links TRBV4-2 to TRBJ1-2, with 10 bases identical to TRBD1. Germline V CDR1 and CDR2: LGHNA, YNFKEQ. CDR3 length equals 14 residues. The CDR3 DNA reads TGTACCAGCAGCCAAGGGACAGGGGACTATGACTACACCTTC. Protein sequence: CTSSQGTGDYDYTF.

For this clonotype: The junction departs from germline at one end; a sequencing error may be responsible. This chain joins TRBV29-1 and TRBJ1-3, with D perhaps matching TRBD1 (6 bases). This CDR3 has 14 residues. Germline V CDR1 and CDR2: SQVTM, ANQGSEA. The CDR3 loop is CSVDGGAFGNIIYF. CDR3 in DNA: TGCAGCGTTGACGGGGGGGCGTTTGGAAACATCATATATTTT.

A note on this clonotype: At one end, the junction sequence differs from germline, possibly due to a read error. The chain carries TRBV4-2 and TRBJ2-1; D gene ambiguous. This CDR3 spans 14 amino acids. Per the germline V gene, CDR1 is LGHNA and CDR2 is YNFKEQ. For the CDR3, the DNA is TGTGCCAGCAGCCAAGTATCAAGGAACAATAAGCAGTTCTTC. As protein: CASSQVSRNNKQFF.

About this clonotype itself: The junction departs from germline at one end; a sequencing error may be responsible. The chain uses TRBV20-1 and TRBJ2-1; D is unresolved. This CDR3 region has 15 residues. Germline V gives CDR1 DFQATT, CDR2 SNEGSKA (reference sequence). In DNA form, the CDR3 reads TGCAGTGTTAGAGATATCGCAAGGGTTTACAATGAGCAGTTCTTC. Encoded protein: CSVRDIARVYNEQFF.

This clonotype has only a few counts. This sequence may be a read error, since a much larger clone differs from it by one base. This CDR3 reads CSVTPAGGGYEQYF. As DNA, the CDR3 is TGCAGCGTAACCCCAGCGGGAGGGGGCTACGAGCAGTACTTC. The chain carries TRBV29-1 and TRBJ2-7, with TRBD2 matching 10 bases. Germline CDR1 is SQVTM and CDR2 is ANQGSEA. The CDR3 runs 14 residues. Unmatched junction bases numbered 8, after V lost 6 bases and J lost 3 bases.

Turning to this clonotype: Possible read error: a much larger clone is one base away. The rearrangement joins TRBV4-1 to TRBJ2-7; the match to TRBD1 covers 10 bases. From germline, CDR1 is MGHRA and CDR2 YSYEKL. The CDR3 length is 17 residues. The CDR3 DNA is TGCGCCAGCAGCCAAGTGAGAGGGACAGGGGACTCCTACGAGCAGAACTTC. Its protein product is CASSQVRGTGDSYEQNF.

A few counts support this clonotype. A junction boundary mismatches the germline segment, possibly from a read error. The rearrangement links TRBV6-1 to TRBJ1-1; the D gene is possibly TRBD1 (6 bases). In germline, CDR1 is MNHNS, CDR2 SASEGT. CDR3 length: 14 amino acids. Written as DNA, the CDR3 is TGTGCCAGCAGTGAATGGGGGGCGCGGGTGGGAGCTTGCTTT. Protein product: CASSEWGARVGACF.

This clonotype was seen a single time. Compared with germline, one end of the junction differs, possibly owing to a read error. The chain recombines TRBV12-3 or TRBV12-4 with TRBJ2-5; TRBD1 is a possible D gene (5 bases). The CDR3 runs to 14 residues. The CDR3 loop reads CASSIMDMEETQHF. The CDR3 DNA follows: TGTGCCAGCAGTATAATGGACATGGAAGAGACCCAGCACTTC.

In the case of this clonotype: Sequence at one end of the junction differs from germline and may be a read error. This chain uses TRBV29-1 with TRBJ1-2, with D unresolved. The CDR3 contains 12 residues. Germline CDR1 SQVTM, CDR2 ANQGSEA. This CDR3 reads CRVDSAVHGYTF. The CDR3 nucleotides read TGCAGGGTTGACTCGGCGGTCCATGGCTACACCTTC. The full variable domain, with the rest looked up from reference TRBV29-1 and TRBJ1-2, is SAVISQKPSRDICQRGTSLTIQCQVDSQVTMMFWYRQQPGQSLTLIATANQGSEATYESGFVIDKFPISRPNLTFSTLTVSNMSPEDSSIYLCRVDSAVHGYTFGSGTRLTVV.

This clonotype was seen many times. This sequence joins TRBV12-5 and TRBJ2-1, with 7 bases fitting TRBD2. This CDR3 is 17 amino acids long. Germline V lookup: CDR1 LGHNT, CDR2 FRNRAP. V trimming: 6 bases; J trimming: 8 bases; junction bases outside the gene matches: 19. The CDR3 DNA sequence: TGTGCTAGTGGCCCAAAGACGCCCGGACTAGTCTTGGATGAGCAGTTCTTC. Amino acids: CASGPKTPGLVLDEQFF.

With regard to this clonotype: A junction boundary mismatches the germline segment, possibly from a read error. The gene calls are TRBV6-1 and TRBJ2-7; 7 bases map to TRBD1. CDR1 is MNHNS and CDR2 is SASEGT in the germline V gene. CDR3 length equals 13 residues. The CDR3 reads CASRLGQTYEHYF. In DNA, the CDR3 is TGTGCCAGCAGACTGGGACAGACCTACGAGCACTACTTC.

This rearrangement joins TRBV12-3 or TRBV12-4 to TRBJ2-3; 8 nucleotides line up with TRBD2. The V segment lost 9 bases and the J segment 1 base; nucleotides outside the gene matches: 18. The CDR3 length is 18 residues. CDR3 sequence: CASSERSWGLVGTDTQYF. CDR3 in DNA: TGTGCCAGTAGTGAAAGGAGCTGGGGACTAGTCGGCACAGATACGCAGTATTTT.

As for this clonotype: The junction does not match germline at one end; this may be a read error. In nucleotides, the CDR3 is TGCAGTGTTAGAGATATAGCGGGACGCACGGAAACGCAGTATTTT. It yields the protein CSVRDIAGRTETQYF. The chain uses TRBV20-1 and TRBJ2-3; TRBD2 aligns across 8 bases. The CDR3 totals 15 residues. Per germline, CDR1 DFQATT and CDR2 SNEGSKA (reference sequence).

Regarding this clonotype: One end of the junction does not line up with germline, which may come from a read error. The CDR3 loop is CACSDSRVGEQFF. CDR3 DNA sequence: TGCGCCTGCAGTGATTCTAGGGTGGGTGAGCAGTTCTTT. J is TRBJ2-1 and V is TRBV10-2; unclear D gene. The germline gives CDR1 WSHSY, CDR2 SAAADI. CDR3 length equals 13 residues.

Note on this clonotype: The junction and the germline gene differ at one end; a read error may be behind it. CDR3 residues: CDSSLGLRTNTGELFF. The CDR3 DNA sequence: TGTGACAGCAGCCTAGGTCTGAGGACCAACACCGGGGAGCTGTTTTTT. This rearrangement joins TRBV4-2 to TRBJ2-2; no reliable D call. This CDR3 is built from 16 residues. Germline CDR1 reads LGHNA; CDR2 reads YNFKEQ.

Regarding this clonotype: This is likely a read error, given that the CDR3 carries no conserved phenylalanine or tryptophan at its end. The genes are TRBV11-1 and TRBJ2-1, with 13 bases matching TRBD2. CDR1 and CDR2 (germline): SGHAT, FQDESV (reference sequence). This CDR3 comprises 18 residues. CDR3 coding DNA: TGTGCCAGCAGCTCAGAATCAAGGACTAGCGGGAGTGGTAATGAACAGTTCCTC. Translating gives CASSSESRTSGSGNEQFL.

A word on this clonotype: This may arise from a read error, as a much more abundant clone is one base away. The chain employs TRBV7-9 and TRBJ1-1, with D possibly being TRBD1 (6 bases). There are 15 residues in the CDR3. Per germline, CDR1 SEHNR and CDR2 FQNEAQ (reference sequence). The CDR3 loop is CDSSLGLQGQSEAFF. CDR3 in DNA: TGTGACAGCAGCTTGGGTTTACAGGGCCAATCGGAAGCTTTCTTT.

A word on this clonotype: One base away lies a much larger clone, so this may be a sequencing read error. This chain connects TRBV20-1 to TRBJ2-3; 10 nucleotides match TRBD2. Germline trimming cut 6 bases from V and 2 bases from J; bases unmatched to any gene: 2. The CDR3 has 13 residues. Germline V lookup: CDR1 DFQATT, CDR2 SNEGSKA (reference sequence). CDR3: CSALAGDTDTQYF. CDR3 DNA: TGCAGTGCCCTAGCGGGAGACACAGATACGCAGTATTTT.